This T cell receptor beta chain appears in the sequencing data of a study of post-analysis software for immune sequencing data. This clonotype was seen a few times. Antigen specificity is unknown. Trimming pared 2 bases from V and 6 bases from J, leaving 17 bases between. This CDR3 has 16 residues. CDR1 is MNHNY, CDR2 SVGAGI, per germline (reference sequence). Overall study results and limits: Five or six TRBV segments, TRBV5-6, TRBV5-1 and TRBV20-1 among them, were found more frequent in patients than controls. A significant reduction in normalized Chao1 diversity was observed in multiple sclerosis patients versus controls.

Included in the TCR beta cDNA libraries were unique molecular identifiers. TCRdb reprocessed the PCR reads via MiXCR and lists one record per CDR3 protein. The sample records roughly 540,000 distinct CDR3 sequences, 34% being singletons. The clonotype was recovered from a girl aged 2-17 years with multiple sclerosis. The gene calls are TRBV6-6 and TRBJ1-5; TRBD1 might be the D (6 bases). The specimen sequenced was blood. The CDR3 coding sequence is TGTGCCAGCAGTTACGGGGCAGGGGATTCTAGTCAGCCCCAGCATTTT. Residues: CASSYGAGDSSQPQHF.